This T cell receptor (beta chain) was observed in a study of sequential checkpoint blockade in melanoma. CDR1 KGHSH and CDR2 LQKENI come from the germline V gene. CDR3 length: 12 residues. The V end lost 4 bases, the J end lost 3 bases, and 7 bases lay between the germline ends. The method was immunoSEQ multiplex PCR; TCRdb's version includes in-frame clones alone and lacks a portion of them. The sample yields about 22,000 clones, approximately 30% seen once. Treatment in this sample: randomized to nivolumab then ipilimumab (arm A) or the reverse (arm B). The receptor comes from a human donor with melanoma. The chain recombines TRBV18 with TRBJ2-7; D ambiguous. The material was tumor tissue (inferred from file names), obtained from a patient given nivolumab and ipilimumab in sequence. As DNA, the CDR3 is TGTGCCAGCTCACTCGACGTCTACGAGCAGTACTTC. It is translated as CASSLDVYEQYF. The whole variable domain, filled in from reference TRBV18 and TRBJ2-7, reads NAGVMQNPRHLVRRRGQEARLRCSPMKGHSHVYWYRQLPEEGLKFMVYLQKENIIDESGMPKERFSAEFPKEGPSILRIQQVVRGDSAAYFCASSLDVYEQYFGPGTRLTVT.